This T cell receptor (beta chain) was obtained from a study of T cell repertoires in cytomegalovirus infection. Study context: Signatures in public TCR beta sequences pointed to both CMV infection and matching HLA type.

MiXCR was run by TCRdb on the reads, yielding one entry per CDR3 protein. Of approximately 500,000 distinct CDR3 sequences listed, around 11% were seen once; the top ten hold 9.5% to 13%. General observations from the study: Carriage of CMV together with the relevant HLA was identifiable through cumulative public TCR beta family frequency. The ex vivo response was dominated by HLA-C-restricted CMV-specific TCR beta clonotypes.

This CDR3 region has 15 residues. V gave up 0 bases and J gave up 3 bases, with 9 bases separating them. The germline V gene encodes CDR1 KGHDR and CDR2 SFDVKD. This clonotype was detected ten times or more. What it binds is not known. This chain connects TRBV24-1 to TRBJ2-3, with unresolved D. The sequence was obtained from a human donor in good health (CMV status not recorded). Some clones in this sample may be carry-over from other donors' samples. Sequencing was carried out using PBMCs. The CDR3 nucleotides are TGTGCCACCAGTGATTTGGAGCGTTCGACAGATACGCAGTATTTT. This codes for CATSDLERSTDTQYF.